This TCR beta chain was retrieved from a study of identical twins. Findings and limits, study-wide: Possibly, invariant MAIT and iNKT cells partly confounded zero-insertion analyses. Out-of-frame TCR alpha sharing observed in monozygotic twins exceeded model estimates.

TCRdb re-called the 5' RACE reads with MiXCR, one entry per CDR3 protein. The sample comprises 400,000 to 650,000 distinct CDR3 sequences, roughly a fifth of which are singletons, and under 0.95% rests with the top ten. This clonotype turned up a few times. Its antigen is undetermined. Between the trimmed V and J ends, which lost 2 bases and 6 bases, there was a span of 11 bases. CDR1 is ENHRY and CDR2 is SYGVKD in the germline V gene. The CDR3 is 14 residues long. The same sample was also studied in work on T cells expressing NK-cell markers. As reported in that work: Dominant NKG2C+ clonotypes made up about 1.0-7.0% of CD8+ T cells in six donors.

The sequenced sample consisted of CD4+ T cells sorted from blood. The chain joins TRBV10-3 to TRBJ2-1; D not resolved. The sequence was obtained from a woman aged 18-35 years in good health. The CDR3 here is CAISETNKPNEQFF. The CDR3 bases are TGTGCCATCAGTGAGACAAATAAGCCCAATGAGCAGTTCTTC.